This T cell receptor (beta chain) came from a study of beta chain features in type 1 diabetes. V was clipped by 3 bases and J by 3 bases, with 24 bases between them. The V gene's germline CDR1 is GTSNPN and CDR2 SVGIG (reference sequence). The CDR3 has 17 amino acids. This clone turned up a few times. Its antigen is unidentified. The study reverse transcribed the entire isolated RNA, so it sequenced expressed TCRB transcripts. TCRdb keeps only in-frame clones here, not all; method: immunoSEQ multiplex PCR. The sample records roughly 380,000 clones, around a fifth being singletons. Points from the study as a whole: Lower insertion and higher deletion counts appeared at VDJ junctions in type 1 diabetes patients.

The chain joins TRBV30 to TRBJ2-7; a possible D gene is TRBD1 (6 bases). This TCR derives from a woman under 30 in good health. What was sequenced was naive CD4+ T cells from blood. CDR3 nucleotides: TGTGCCTGGAGAACCGTTTGGGCTGGCAGGGGCTACTACGAGCAGTACTTC. Translating gives CAWRTVWAGRGYYEQYF.